These T cell receptor beta chains were read from a single sample in a study of blood T cell repertoires in COVID-19. Measured with immunoSEQ multiplex PCR; TCRdb has only the in-frame clones, and not every one. The table records under 250,000 clones, 80% of them present only once. Sample: peripheral blood. The origin of the receptors is a woman aged 65 to 85 with acute or convalescent COVID-19. Each CDR3 is given with its conserved first and last residue. D genes are given only for firm matches. Clone size is given for some rows only: seen once, a few or many times, or a class if the clone is expanded.

TRBV9	-	15	TRBJ2-3	-	CASSVAGTSTDTQYF	TGTGCCAGCAGCGTAGCAGGGACTAGCACAGATACGCAGTATTTT
TRBV5-1	-	13	TRBJ1-1	TRBD1	CASSQGEYTEAFF	TGCGCCAGTAGTCAGGGGGAGTACACTGAAGCTTTCTTT
TRBV6-6	-	17	TRBJ2-1	TRBD2	CASSRPTSGGARNEQFF	TGTGCCAGCAGTCGTCCGACTAGCGGGGGGGCCAGGAATGAGCAGTTCTTC
TRBV14	-	17	TRBJ2-3	TRBD2	CASSPRTTSGGTDTQYF	TGTGCCAGCAGCCCCCGAACGACTAGCGGGGGGACAGATACGCAGTATTTT
TRBV11-2	-	17	TRBJ2-4	-	CASSLRTNSLAKNIQYF	TGTGCCAGCAGCTTAAGAACTAACTCCCTAGCCAAAAACATTCAGTACTTC
TRBV6-2/TRBV6-3	-	12	TRBJ2-3	-	CASSSDRYTQYF	TGTGCCAGCAGTTCCGACAGATATACGCAGTATTTT
TRBV7-2	-	15	TRBJ1-2	-	CASSLDQSRNYGYTF	TGTGCCAGCAGCTTAGACCAGTCCCGAAACTATGGCTACACCTTC
TRBV3-1/TRBV3-2	-	17	TRBJ2-3	TRBD2	CASSPWLVAGRTDTQYF	TGTGCCAGCAGCCCCTGGCTGGTAGCGGGGCGCACAGATACGCAGTATTTT
TRBV6-5	-	13	TRBJ2-1	TRBD2	CARPSGPYNEQFF	TGTGCCAGACCTAGCGGCCCCTACAATGAGCAGTTCTTC
TRBV4-3	few	16	TRBJ2-3	TRBD2	CASSLTTGAGGDTQYF	TGCGCCAGCAGCCTAACCACCGGAGCGGGGGGAGATACGCAGTATTTT
TRBV7-2	-	12	TRBJ2-2	-	CASTSRAGELFF	TGTGCCAGCACCTCCCGTGCCGGGGAGCTGTTTTTT
TRBV7-2	-	15	TRBJ2-3	-	CASSLDPPRADTQYF	TGTGCCAGCAGCTTAGATCCCCCCAGGGCTGATACGCAGTATTTT
TRBV5-5	-	13	TRBJ1-1	-	CASSLDAGTEAFF	TGTGCCAGCAGCTTGGACGCGGGCACTGAAGCTTTCTTT
TRBV24-1	-	14	TRBJ1-5	-	CATSAGLSNQPQHF	TGTGCCACCAGTGCCGGACTTAGCAATCAGCCCCAGCATTTT
TRBV18	-	17	TRBJ2-2	-	CASSSRTGFANTGELFF	TGTGCCAGCTCATCCCGAACAGGGTTCGCGAACACCGGGGAGCTGTTTTTT
TRBV11-2	-	14	TRBJ1-4	-	CASSFGQSNEKLFF	TGTGCCAGCAGCTTTGGGCAGAGTAATGAAAAACTGTTTTTT
TRBV29-1	-	13	TRBJ2-5	-	CSVGVGVRETQYF	TGCAGCGTTGGGGTCGGGGTCAGAGAGACCCAGTACTTC
TRBV7-9	-	16	TRBJ1-1	-	CASRSSTAGPFTEAFF	TGTGCCAGCAGATCAAGTACGGCAGGCCCCTTCACTGAAGCTTTCTTT
TRBV5-1	-	16	TRBJ2-3	TRBD1	CASSLGSTGTPDTQYF	TGCGCCAGCAGCTTGGGATCGACAGGGACCCCAGATACGCAGTATTTT
TRBV4-3	-	14	TRBJ2-3	-	CASSLSFRTDTQYF	TGCGCCAGCAGCCTGTCCTTCCGCACAGATACGCAGTATTTT